The 24 T cell receptor beta chains in this list originate from one sample, sequenced in a study of cytomegalovirus exposure and HLA in healthy donors. PCR involved 60 Vbeta and 13 Jbeta primers. Data came from immunoSEQ multiplex PCR; TCRdb stores just in-frame clones and leaves some out. The data contain approximately 85,000 clones, 80% of them singletons. Sequencing was carried out using PBMCs. These TCRs come from a man in his fifties or sixties in good health and CMV-seropositive.

Of note for this clone: One end of the junction does not line up with germline, which may come from a read error. The chain uses TRBV7-9 and TRBJ2-5; D perhaps matches TRBD2 (6 bases). The J call is doubtful: the DNA matches TRBJ2-7 better. Looked up from germline, CDR1 is SEHNR and CDR2 is FQNEAQ (reference sequence). The CDR3 runs 16 residues. The CDR3 bases are TGTTCCAGCAGCCCAACCGGGGGTTCGATCAACTACGAGCAGTACTTC. Its protein is CSSSPTGGSINYEQYF.

The V call is TRBV19, the J call TRBJ1-5, with D perhaps TRBD1 (6 bases). Trimming took 1 base from V and 3 from J, leaving 7 bases between them. The CDR3 consists of 14 residues. CDR1 LNHDA and CDR2 SQIVND come from the germline V gene (reference sequence). The CDR3 DNA follows: TGTGCCAGTAGTATAGGACAGGACAATCAGCCCCAGCATTTT. The encoded protein is CASSIGQDNQPQHF.

The chain is built from TRBV7-8 and TRBJ2-1; 10 bases align to TRBD2. CDR1 and CDR2 from the germline V gene are SGHVS and FQNEAQ. This CDR3 contains 16 residues. V was pared by 1 base and J by 4 bases, with 4 bases of the junction left unmatched. CDR3 DNA: TGTGCCAGCAGCTTAGTCAGCGGGAGGGAATACAATGAGCAGTTCTTC. Its protein product is CASSLVSGREYNEQFF.

CDR3 region: CASSPPIGGRVNTQYF. CDR3 nucleotides: TGTGCCAGCTCACCACCGATAGGCGGGAGGGTGAATACGCAGTATTTT. The genes are TRBV18 and TRBJ2-3; TRBD2 agrees at 9 bases. With V trimmed by 0 bases and J by 7 bases, 8 bases remained unmatched. The CDR3 is 16 residues long. The V gene's germline CDR1 is KGHSH and CDR2 LQKENI.

The J gene is TRBJ1-2, the V gene TRBV11-2; 7 bases fit TRBD1. V lost 5 bases, J lost 7 bases, and 16 bases stayed unmatched. The CDR3 extends over 16 amino acids. Germline assignment: CDR1 SGHAT and CDR2 FQNNGV. The CDR3 spells CASSPGEGQGVIGYTF. The CDR3 nucleotides are TGTGCCAGCAGCCCGGGAGAGGGGCAGGGGGTCATTGGCTACACCTTC.

This clone was picked up a small number of times. This rearrangement joins TRBV7-9 to TRBJ1-3; 9 positions match TRBD1. CDR1 SEHNR and CDR2 FQNEAQ come from the germline V gene (reference sequence). V gave up 4 bases and J gave up 4 bases; unmatched junction bases: 8. CDR3 length equals 16 residues. CDR3: CASSSQTGGFGNTIYF. CDR3 coding DNA: TGTGCCAGCAGCTCCCAGACAGGGGGGTTCGGAAACACCATATATTTT.

V is TRBV7-3 and J is TRBJ1-1; D ambiguous. The CDR3 spans 13 residues. In germline, CDR1 is SGHTA, CDR2 FQGTGA. V was clipped by 2 bases and J by 1 base, with 5 bases between them. Here the CDR3 reads CASSLSENTEAFF. The CDR3 nucleotides read TGTGCCAGCAGCTTATCAGAGAACACTGAAGCTTTCTTT.

CDR3 in amino acids: CAISEWTGIKNYGYTF. The DNA of the CDR3 is TGTGCCATCAGTGAGTGGACAGGGATTAAAAACTATGGCTACACCTTC. The V call is TRBV10-3, the J call TRBJ1-2; 8 bases are a match to TRBD1. This CDR3 comprises 16 residues. CDR1 and CDR2 (germline): ENHRY, SYGVKD. V was pared by 1 base and J by 2 bases, with 6 bases of the junction left unmatched.

The chain uses TRBV12-5 and TRBJ2-3, with D uncertain. V shed 1 base and J shed 0 bases, with 17 bases lying between them. This CDR3 contains 18 residues. The germline gives CDR1 LGHNT, CDR2 FRNRAP. In nucleotides, the CDR3 is TGTGCTAGTGGTTTGGGCCTGACTGGCTACTCTAGCACAGATACGCAGTATTTT. Translating gives CASGLGLTGYSSTDTQYF.

This chain links TRBV2 with TRBJ2-1, with 9 bases fitting TRBD2. CDR1 is SNHLY, CDR2 FYNNEI, per germline. The CDR3 totals 14 residues. V gave up 5 bases and J gave up 7 bases; unmatched junction bases: 6. This CDR3 reads CASSTRTSENEQFF. The CDR3 DNA follows: TGTGCCAGCAGTACCCGGACTAGCGAAAATGAGCAGTTCTTC.

The sample holds a few counts of this clone. The genes are TRBV5-1 and TRBJ2-3, with a possible D match to TRBD2 (5 bases). The CDR3 has 15 residues. V lost 0 bases and J 3 bases, leaving 11 bases between the germline ends. Germline V gene sequence: CDR1 SGHRS, CDR2 YFSETQ. The DNA of the CDR3 is TGCGCCAGCAGCTTGGGATGGATAGCGACAGATACGCAGTATTTT. It encodes CASSLGWIATDTQYF.

Here the CDR3 DNA reads TGTGCCAGCAGCCTTAGCGGGAGCGCGTACGAGCAGTACTTC. It is translated as CASSLSGSAYEQYF. The gene calls are TRBV6-6 and TRBJ2-5; 9 bases fit TRBD2. The DNA end favors TRBJ2-7, so the J call may be wrong. This CDR3 has 14 amino acids. The germline V gene encodes CDR1 MNHNY and CDR2 SVGAGI (reference sequence).

V and J are TRBV5-1 and TRBJ2-7; D is unresolved. The V end lost 1 base, the J end lost 1 base, and 9 bases lay between the germline ends. CDR3 size: 14 residues. From germline, CDR1 is SGHRS and CDR2 YFSETQ. The DNA of the CDR3 is TGCGCCAGCAGCTTGCAGGATGGTTCCTACGAGCAGTACTTC. Translation gives CASSLQDGSYEQYF. The full variable domain, completed using reference TRBV5-1 and TRBJ2-7, is KAGVTQTPRYLIKTRGQQVTLSCSPISGHRSVSWYQQTPGQGLQFLFEYFSETQRNKGNFPGRFSGRQFSNSRSEMNVSTLELGDSALYLCASSLQDGSYEQYFGPGTRLTVT.

There are a few counts of this clone. The chain joins TRBV6-1 to TRBJ2-7; D is ambiguous. The germline gives CDR1 MNHNS, CDR2 SASEGT. The CDR3 consists of 11 residues. V was pared by 8 bases and J by 3 bases, with 8 bases between. CDR3 sequence (DNA): TGTGCCAGCCAGATTTACTACGAGCAGTACTTC. It encodes CASQIYYEQYF.

This sequence joins TRBV7-2 and TRBJ2-5; perhaps TRBD1 as D (5 bases). Judging by the DNA end, TRBJ2-7 fits better; the J call may be wrong. The CDR3 length is 13 residues. CDR1 is SGHTA and CDR2 is FQGNSA in the germline V gene. As DNA, the CDR3 is TGTGCCAGCAGCCGTGACAGTCCCTACGAGCAGTACTTC. This translates into CASSRDSPYEQYF.

A few counts support this clone. Other DNA sequences in the same sample also yield this CDR3. The chain links TRBV11-2 to TRBJ2-5; D is possibly TRBD2 (5 bases). There are 12 residues in the CDR3. Germline CDR1 reads SGHAT; CDR2 reads FQNNGV. V lost 3 bases to trimming and J lost 5 bases, with 7 bases between them. In DNA, the CDR3 is TGTGCCAGCAGCTTCCGAGGGGAGACCCAGTACTTC. Translating gives CASSFRGETQYF.

The chain links TRBV11-1 to TRBJ1-2; no definite D call. Germline CDR1 and CDR2: SGHAT and FQDESV (reference sequence). V was pared by 5 bases and J by 1 base, with 8 bases between. This CDR3 contains 13 residues. The CDR3 loop reads CASSELINYGYTF. The CDR3 bases are TGTGCCAGCAGCGAACTAATTAACTATGGCTACACCTTC.

This chain links TRBV15 with TRBJ1-3, with 8 bases identical to TRBD1. V shed 0 bases, J shed 9 bases, and the junction held 7 bases outside the gene matches. Per germline, CDR1 LNHNV and CDR2 YYDKDF (reference sequence). The CDR3 consists of 15 residues. As DNA, the CDR3 is TGTGCCACCAGCAGAGATAGGGGACAGGTTGGCACCATATATTTT. It codes for CATSRDRGQVGTIYF.

This clone was observed a single time. The rearrangement links TRBV25-1 to TRBJ2-3; the D gene is possibly TRBD2 (7 bases). The CDR3 runs to 13 residues. The V gene's germline CDR1 is MGHDK and CDR2 SYGVNS. V was trimmed by 4 bases and J by 6 bases, leaving 11 bases between them. The CDR3 loop is CASSGGGLDTQYF. In DNA, the CDR3 is TGTGCCAGCAGTGGGGGGGGCCTGGATACGCAGTATTTT.

The V gene is TRBV9, the J gene TRBJ2-5, with 7 positions matching TRBD1. V shed 3 bases and J 4 bases; nucleotides not matched to a gene: 9. Per the germline V gene, CDR1 is SGDLS and CDR2 is YYNGEE. This CDR3 has 15 amino acids. The CDR3 loop is CASSATTGYGETQYF. The CDR3 coding sequence is TGTGCCAGCAGCGCCACGACAGGGTATGGAGAGACCCAGTACTTC.

The sample holds one count of this clone. V and J are TRBV15 and TRBJ2-6; D not certain. The CDR3 totals 16 residues. Germline assignment: CDR1 LNHNV and CDR2 YYDKDF (reference sequence). V was trimmed by 2 bases and J by 4 bases, leaving 12 bases between them. CDR3 nucleotide sequence: TGTGCCACCAGCAGATACGACAATCCCGGGGCCAACGTCCTGACTTTC. Protein sequence: CATSRYDNPGANVLTF.

The J gene is TRBJ2-1, the V gene TRBV29-1; tentative D call: TRBD2 (5 bases). The CDR3 is 11 residues long. Looked up from germline, CDR1 is SQVTM and CDR2 is ANQGSEA. The ends were cut back, 7 bases at V and 3 bases at J, with 7 bases in the middle. CDR3 amino acids: CSAGLYNEQFF. The CDR3 DNA follows: TGCAGCGCAGGACTCTACAATGAGCAGTTCTTC.

This clone showed up just once. The chain couples TRBV27 to TRBJ2-2; the D gene is possibly TRBD2 (5 bases). The V gene's germline CDR1 is MNHEY and CDR2 SMNVEV (reference sequence). This CDR3 contains 17 residues. V shed 0 bases and J shed 5 bases, with 16 bases lying between them. CDR3 amino acids: CASSLSGRYMGTGELFF. Written as DNA, the CDR3 is TGTGCCAGCAGTTTATCTGGGAGATACATGGGGACCGGGGAGCTGTTTTTT.

The V call is TRBV7-4, the J call TRBJ1-4; 9 nucleotides line up with TRBD1. CDR3 size: 15 residues. CDR1 is SGHVT and CDR2 is SQSDAQ in the germline V gene. After removal of 5 bases from V and 8 bases from J, the junction contained 9 bases not matched to a gene. CDR3 DNA: TGTGCCAGCAGCCACCGACAGGGGGTTAGGGAAAAACTGTTTTTT. It yields the protein CASSHRQGVREKLFF.